Each of the 21 T cell receptor beta chains below was sequenced from the same sample in a study of blood T cell repertoires in COVID-19 (dated by TCRdb to between 2020 and 2021). The method was the immunoSEQ multiplex PCR assay. Not all clones reach the TCRdb copy of this immuneACCESS table, which keeps in-frame sequences only. Checked studies attribute under half of the gap to unresolved V genes and leave the rest unexplained. This sample is represented by a few hundred thousand clones; about 87% of them were singletons. The ten most abundant clones make up over 8.5% of the sample. The specimen was peripheral blood. The receptor source for this set is a human donor in a cohort sampled during active COVID-19.

The chain couples TRBV28 to TRBJ2-4; 11 nucleotides agree with TRBD2. The germline V gene has CDR1 MDHEN and CDR2 SYDVKM. The V segment lost 5 bases and the J segment 6 bases; nucleotides outside the gene matches: 9. The CDR3 contains 16 residues. CDR3 nucleotides: TGTGCCAGCAGTCCAAGACTAGCGGGATTGCTAAACATTCAGTACTTC. This sequence encodes CASSPRLAGLLNIQYF.

The chain combines TRBV19 with TRBJ1-2, with 7 nucleotides matching TRBD1. The CDR3 has 14 residues. V shed 5 bases and J 2 bases; nucleotides not matched to a gene: 5. Germline loops: CDR1 LNHDA, CDR2 SQIVND (reference sequence). The CDR3 region is CASSPWGQNYGYTF. CDR3 nucleotides: TGTGCCAGTAGTCCGTGGGGACAGAACTATGGCTACACCTTC.

In its sample, this clone was seen a few times. The chain has TRBV6-4 and TRBJ1-2; a weak D match, TRBD1 (6 bases). Germline CDR1 MRHNA, CDR2 SNTAGT. Trimming pared 4 bases from V and 2 bases from J, leaving 14 bases between. The CDR3 spans 15 residues. CDR3 sequence (DNA): TGTGCCAGCAGTGCCGCCCCGGGACAAAACTATGGCTACACCTTC. Protein: CASSAAPGQNYGYTF.

This chain uses TRBV6-2 or TRBV6-3 with TRBJ2-3; 9 bases align to TRBD1. After removal of 5 bases from V and 3 bases from J, the junction contained 6 bases not matched to a gene. From germline, CDR1 is MNHEY and CDR2 SVGEGT. The CDR3 has 15 amino acids. The CDR3 spells CASSTRQGVTDTQYF. In DNA form, the CDR3 reads TGTGCCAGCAGTACCAGACAGGGGGTGACAGATACGCAGTATTTT.

The V and J genes are TRBV12-3 or TRBV12-4 and TRBJ2-3; a weak D match, TRBD2 (5 bases). CDR3 size: 12 residues. Trimming took off 5 bases at V and 10 bases at J, with 13 bases between the two ends. The CDR3 DNA reads TGTGCCAGCAGTCAAGGACTGAGGGCGCAGTATTTT. This translates into CASSQGLRAQYF.

V gene TRBV27 combines with J gene TRBJ2-5; 7 bases map to TRBD2. CDR3 length: 13 residues. With 4 bases clipped from V and 4 bases from J, the junction kept 3 bases outside the gene matches. CDR1 and CDR2 (germline): MNHEY, SMNVEV (reference sequence). CDR3 amino acids: CASSWTSGETQYF. Here the CDR3 DNA reads TGTGCCAGCAGTTGGACTAGTGGAGAGACCCAGTACTTC.

The V gene is TRBV2, the J gene TRBJ2-7; D possibly corresponds to TRBD2 (6 bases). Trimming stripped 5 bases from V and 0 bases from J, with 17 bases between. Germline V CDR1 and CDR2: SNHLY, FYNNEI. The CDR3 length is 16 residues. Written as DNA, the CDR3 is TGTGCCAGCAGTCCTAGCTGGGGGGTGAGCTCCTACGAGCAGTACTTC. This sequence encodes CASSPSWGVSSYEQYF. Full variable domain (outside the CDR3, taken from reference TRBV2 and TRBJ2-7): EPEVTQTPSHQVTQMGQEVILRCVPISNHLYFYWYRQILGQKVEFLVSFYNNEISEKSEIFDDQFSVERPDGSNFTLKIRSTKLEDSAMYFCASSPSWGVSSYEQYFGPGTRLTVT.

The chain combines TRBV5-4 with TRBJ2-5; unclear D gene. The CDR3 covers 16 residues. Between the trimmed V and J ends, which lost 2 bases and 5 bases, there was a span of 19 bases. Per the germline V gene, CDR1 is SGHNT and CDR2 is YYREEE (reference sequence). The CDR3 loop reads CASSLSSSTSSETQYF. CDR3 DNA: TGTGCCAGCAGCTTATCGTCCTCGACTTCCTCGGAGACCCAGTACTTC.

This sequence joins TRBV9 and TRBJ1-2, with TRBD1 identical over 9 bases. This CDR3 is 15 amino acids long. The ends lost 3 bases at V and 4 bases at J; junction bases unmatched: 7. Germline CDR1 reads SGDLS; CDR2 reads YYNGEE. In DNA form, the CDR3 reads TGTGCCAGCAGCGCCACAGGGGGCGCCCGCTATGGCTACACCTTC. It codes for CASSATGGARYGYTF. The variable domain in full, completed from reference TRBV9 and TRBJ1-2, reads DSGVTQTPKHLITATGQRVTLRCSPRSGDLSVYWYQQSLDQGLQFLIQYYNGEERAKGNILERFSAQQFPDLHSELNLSSLELGDSALYFCASSATGGARYGYTFGSGTRLTVV.

This sequence joins TRBV18 and TRBJ2-5; 11 bases agree with TRBD2. The V gene's germline CDR1 is KGHSH and CDR2 LQKENI. The CDR3 runs to 15 residues. After removal of 3 bases from V and 6 bases from J, the junction contained 6 bases not matched to a gene. As DNA, the CDR3 is TGTGCCAGCTCACCCCCTCTAGCGGGAGGAAAGACCCAGTACTTC. This encodes CASSPPLAGGKTQYF. Variable domain in full (rest from reference TRBV18 and TRBJ2-5): NAGVMQNPRHLVRRRGQEARLRCSPMKGHSHVYWYRQLPEEGLKFMVYLQKENIIDESGMPKERFSAEFPKEGPSILRIQQVVRGDSAAYFCASSPPLAGGKTQYFGPGTRLLVL.

This clone was found many times. The chain has TRBV6-5 and TRBJ1-1, with a possible D match to TRBD1 (6 bases). V was trimmed by 5 bases and J by 6 bases, leaving 13 bases between them. The CDR3 is 13 amino acids. From germline, CDR1 is MNHEY and CDR2 SVGAGI. As DNA, the CDR3 is TGTGCCAGCAGTCCGATACAGGGAGCTGAAGCTTTCTTT. It encodes CASSPIQGAEAFF.

The V gene is TRBV27, the J gene TRBJ1-6, with D unclear. Trimming cost V 4 bases and J 2 bases, with 9 bases left between them. The length of the CDR3 is 15 residues. From germline, CDR1 is MNHEY and CDR2 SMNVEV (reference sequence). The CDR3 protein is CASSSPRTYNSPLHF. The DNA of the CDR3 is TGTGCCAGCAGTTCCCCCAGAACCTATAATTCACCCCTCCACTTT.

The rearrangement uses TRBV3-1 (or the pseudogene TRBV3-2) and TRBJ1-3; D not resolved. The V gene's germline CDR1 is LGHDT and CDR2 YNNKEL (reference sequence). This CDR3 has 18 amino acids. The V end was cut by 4 bases, the J end by 3 bases, with 22 bases between. The chain's CDR3 is CASSRRRPTPQFGNTIYF. In nucleotides, the CDR3 is TGTGCCAGCAGCCGTCGGAGGCCCACCCCTCAATTTGGAAACACCATATATTTT.

The chain joins TRBV9 to TRBJ2-3; TRBD1 is a possible D gene (6 bases). In germline, CDR1 is SGDLS, CDR2 YYNGEE. With 4 bases removed from V and 2 bases from J, the gap between germline ends came to 17 bases. The CDR3 totals 16 residues. DNA for the CDR3: TGTGCCAGCAGCCCCTACTCGGACAGCAACACAGATACGCAGTATTTT. Residues: CASSPYSDSNTDTQYF. The full variable domain, rest sourced from reference TRBV9 and TRBJ2-3, is DSGVTQTPKHLITATGQRVTLRCSPRSGDLSVYWYQQSLDQGLQFLIQYYNGEERAKGNILERFSAQQFPDLHSELNLSSLELGDSALYFCASSPYSDSNTDTQYFGPGTRLTVL.

This chain uses TRBV19 with TRBJ1-5; a weak D match, TRBD1 (6 bases). The CDR3 consists of 14 residues. The V and J ends lost 5 bases and 3 bases respectively, with 11 bases between them. Germline CDR1 is LNHDA and CDR2 is SQIVND (reference sequence). The CDR3 coding sequence is TGTGCCAGTAGTTCCGACAGGATCAATCAGCCCCAGCATTTT. It encodes CASSSDRINQPQHF.

The chain combines TRBV5-1 with TRBJ1-5; TRBD1 might be the D (5 bases). The CDR3 has 15 amino acids. Germline V gene sequence: CDR1 SGHRS, CDR2 YFSETQ. V gave up 0 bases and J gave up 7 bases, with 14 bases separating them. CDR3 in amino acids: CASSLEGTSGQPQHF. The CDR3, as DNA: TGCGCCAGCAGCTTGGAGGGAACCTCAGGGCAGCCCCAGCATTTT.

The CDR3 loop reads CASSPRTGGSLGEKLFF. CDR3 bases: TGTGCCAGCTCACCTAGGACAGGGGGCTCATTGGGCGAAAAACTGTTTTTT. The J gene is TRBJ1-4, the V gene TRBV18, with 11 positions matching TRBD1. In germline, CDR1 is KGHSH, CDR2 LQKENI. The CDR3 totals 17 residues. The V segment lost 3 bases and the J segment 8 bases; nucleotides outside the gene matches: 11. Full variable domain (remainder filled in from reference TRBV18 and TRBJ1-4): NAGVMQNPRHLVRRRGQEARLRCSPMKGHSHVYWYRQLPEEGLKFMVYLQKENIIDESGMPKERFSAEFPKEGPSILRIQQVVRGDSAAYFCASSPRTGGSLGEKLFFGSGTQLSVL.

This chain connects TRBV6-2 or TRBV6-3 to TRBJ2-5; perhaps TRBD1 as D (6 bases). The CDR3 is 13 residues long. Trimming removed 1 base at V and 8 bases at J, with 11 bases between. Germline loops: CDR1 MNHEY, CDR2 SVGEGT. The CDR3 protein is CASSYLGTPTQYF. The CDR3 DNA reads TGTGCCAGCAGTTACTTGGGGACACCAACCCAGTACTTC.

V is TRBV4-1 and J is TRBJ1-2; 9 nucleotides agree with TRBD1. Germline CDR1 MGHRA, CDR2 YSYEKL. The J segment lost 5 bases and the V segment lost 3 bases, leaving 1 base of the junction unmatched. CDR3 length equals 13 residues. CDR3 in amino acids: CASSQGTGYGYTF. The CDR3 region has the DNA TGCGCCAGCAGCCAGGGGACAGGGTATGGCTACACCTTC.

The gene calls are TRBV9 and TRBJ1-2; 8 bases map to TRBD1. The CDR3 consists of 15 residues. Germline V gives CDR1 SGDLS, CDR2 YYNGEE. Losses at the gene ends were 0 bases for V and 8 bases for J; bases not matched to a gene: 9. In DNA, the CDR3 is TGTGCCAGCAGCGTAGAGTGGTCAGGGGGCCAGGGCTACACCTTC. Residues: CASSVEWSGGQGYTF. Full variable domain (rest looked up from reference TRBV9 and TRBJ1-2): DSGVTQTPKHLITATGQRVTLRCSPRSGDLSVYWYQQSLDQGLQFLIQYYNGEERAKGNILERFSAQQFPDLHSELNLSSLELGDSALYFCASSVEWSGGQGYTFGSGTRLTVV.

This clone showed up just a few times. This chain uses TRBV28 with TRBJ2-7; 7 bases align to TRBD1. The germline V gene has CDR1 MDHEN and CDR2 SYDVKM. This CDR3 is 15 amino acids long. V lost 6 bases to trimming and J lost 0 bases; unmatched junction nucleotides: 8. CDR3 residues: CASSPRQGFSYEQYF. The CDR3 DNA sequence: TGTGCCAGCAGCCCTCGACAGGGCTTCTCCTACGAGCAGTACTTC.